The entry below gives a single T cell receptor (beta chain) sequence along with its context. Per the study methods: Amplified reference gene primers provided the basis for estimating nucleated cell counts. Profiled with immunoSEQ multiplex PCR; TCRdb holds only in-frame clones, not every one. Clonal size and the V and J genes are those of that table, whereas D and trimming came from the DNA. The table lists more than 65,000 clones, around 80% of them singletons. The sample is drawn from a study of blood T cell repertoires in COVID-19. Study as a whole: COVID-19 samples from acute and convalescent phases originated in the United States, Italy and Spain. Sample material is recorded as cDNA or gDNA derived from T cells, B-cell-depleted T cells, or PBMCs.

The V gene's germline CDR1 is SGHVS and CDR2 FQNEAQ. The CDR3 sequence is 16 residues long. Trimming removed 5 bases at V and 0 bases at J, with 13 bases between. V usage is TRBV7-8 and J usage is TRBJ2-2; a weak D match, TRBD2 (6 bases). The TCR sequence derives from a man in his sixties with active or convalescent COVID-19. Sequenced: peripheral blood. CDR3 DNA sequence: TGTGCCAGCAGCGGTGGAGGGGTCACGAACACCGGGGAGCTGTTTTTT. Protein sequence: CASSGGGVTNTGELFF.